This TCR beta chain was identified during a study of OX40 agonist ivuxolimab in advanced cancers. Data came from immunoSEQ multiplex PCR; TCRdb stores just in-frame clones and leaves some out. The sample contains tens of thousands of clones, about 80% of which appear only once. Trimming removed 7 bases from V and 4 bases from J, with 16 bases in between. CDR3 length equals 13 residues. CDR1 and CDR2 from the germline V gene are SQVTM and ANQGSEA. Sequencing used CD4+ or CD8+ T cells sorted from blood, obtained in a trial of the OX40 agonist ivuxolimab. The chain uses TRBV29-1 and TRBJ1-1; D is unresolved. This TCR was sampled from an adult with an advanced solid tumor such as melanoma, head and neck, liver or kidney cancer. CDR3 amino acids: CSGYTPGSTEAFF. The CDR3 DNA follows: TGCAGCGGTTACACCCCGGGTAGCACTGAAGCTTTCTTT.